The present T cell receptor (beta chain) was sequenced within a study of T cell responses to AZD1222 COVID-19 vaccine. Analyses pooled second doses at about 4 or about 12 weeks. Remarks on this clone: The antigen is not known.

The length of the CDR3 is 11 residues. This table comes from immunoSEQ multiplex PCR, and its TCRdb copy is limited to in-frame clones, with some not included. Among approximately 130,000 clones listed, approximately 85% were seen once. Study-wide results and limits: At baseline, seropositivity was found in only 6 or 7 AZD1222 recipients. Reportedly, nearly half the spike-specific TCRs target unmutated variant regions. Donor demographics were predominantly white British with a female majority; clonal diversity may be underestimated.

The sample here was peripheral blood, taken 28 days after the second AZD1222 dose. The origin of this receptor is an adult who received the AZD1222 COVID-19 vaccine. The chain carries TRBV21-1 and TRBJ1-5. TRBV21-1 is marked as a pseudogene. For the CDR3, the DNA is TGTGCCAGCGAACGGGCGCGCCCGGTCCATTTT. Amino acid sequence: CASERARPVHF.